This T cell receptor beta chain was recorded in a study of T cell changes during pregnancy in multiple sclerosis. The germline V gene has CDR1 SGHRS and CDR2 YFSETQ. The ends lost 0 bases at V and 10 bases at J; junction bases unmatched: 6. This CDR3 contains 15 residues. Measured with immunoSEQ multiplex PCR; TCRdb has only the in-frame clones, and not every one. Here the sample spans roughly 59,000 clones, about 90% being singletons. The chain couples TRBV5-1 to TRBJ2-1, with 11 nucleotides matching TRBD2. The specimen was peripheral blood, collected in the third trimester of pregnancy. This clonotype originated in a female donor in good health, enrolled as a control in a pregnancy study. The CDR3 loop is CASSLELAGAGEQFF. In DNA, the CDR3 is TGCGCCAGCAGCTTGGAACTAGCGGGGGCCGGAGAGCAGTTCTTC.